The rows below give T cell receptor beta chains drawn from one sample of a study of CD8 T cells in Susac syndrome. TCRdb re-derived calls from the immunoSEQ multiplex PCR reads in MiXCR, one entry per CDR3 protein. The sample contains 250,000 to 350,000 distinct CDR3 sequences, about 91% of which appear only once. Material for sequencing was CD4+ T cells from PBMCs. The receptors derive from a human donor with multiple sclerosis. Both conserved end residues are part of each CDR3. A D gene is named only where the DNA matches it firmly. Size is omitted from some rows. Given values are once, few, many or a class for expanded clones.

D	size	J	V	CDR3	DNA
-	-	TRBJ2-3	TRBV20-1	CSARETSTDTQYF	TGCAGTGCTAGGGAGACTAGCACAGATACGCAGTATTTT
TRBD2	once	TRBJ2-5	TRBV20-1	CSARDPSTSGSPQETQYF	TGCAGTGCTAGAGATCCATCGACTAGCGGGAGCCCCCAAGAGACCCAGTACTTC
-	-	TRBJ2-2	TRBV3-1	CASSQYLGGDTGELFF	TGTGCCAGCAGCCAGTACCTAGGGGGGGACACCGGGGAGCTGTTTTTT
-	-	TRBJ2-7	TRBV19	CASSSQGPAEQYF	TGTGCCAGTAGTAGCCAGGGGCCAGCCGAGCAGTACTTC
-	-	TRBJ1-1	TRBV29-1	CSVSGRGMAFF	TGCAGCGTCTCTGGACGAGGAATGGCTTTCTTT
-	-	TRBJ2-1	TRBV20-1	CSAPALARGNEQFF	TGCAGTGCCCCTGCACTAGCTAGGGGGAATGAGCAGTTCTTC
-	-	TRBJ2-7	TRBV19	CASKLTLSTYEQYF	TGTGCCAGTAAGTTGACTCTCTCAACCTACGAGCAGTACTTC
TRBD1	-	TRBJ1-2	TRBV4-1	CASSQPIRDSLDGYTF	TGCGCCAGCAGCCAACCTATTCGGGACAGTTTAGACGGCTACACCTTC
-	-	TRBJ1-6	TRBV12-3/TRBV12-4	CASTRNPNSPLHF	TGTGCCAGCACCCGTAACCCGAATTCACCCCTCCACTTT
-	once	TRBJ2-7	TRBV12-5	CASRDFYEQYF	TGTGCTAGTAGGGATTTCTACGAGCAGTACTTC
-	-	TRBJ2-1	TRBV7-2	CASSLETAGYNEQFF	TGTGCCAGCAGCTTAGAGACCGCAGGATACAATGAGCAGTTCTTC
TRBD2	-	TRBJ2-1	TRBV20-1	CSAYSGTDNEQFF	TGCAGTGCTTATAGCGGGACTGACAATGAGCAGTTCTTC
-	-	TRBJ2-7	TRBV6-6	CASSASGGSEQYF	TGTGCCAGCAGCGCAAGTGGAGGGAGCGAGCAGTACTTC
TRBD1	-	TRBJ2-1	TRBV9	CASSVDSRGRRYNEQFF	TGTGCCAGCAGCGTAGATTCCAGGGGGCGCCGATACAATGAGCAGTTCTTC
-	-	TRBJ1-5	TRBV2	CASSVGPPGPQHF	TGTGCCAGCAGTGTCGGTCCGCCCGGGCCCCAGCATTTT
TRBD1	-	TRBJ1-2	TRBV5-1	CASSLVPLGQGDYGYTF	TGCGCCAGCAGCTTGGTGCCCCTGGGACAGGGGGACTATGGCTACACCTTC
TRBD2	-	TRBJ2-3	TRBV5-1	CASSPSAGGPTDTQYF	TGCGCCAGCAGCCCCTCCGCGGGGGGACCCACAGATACGCAGTATTTT
-	once	TRBJ2-1	TRBV5-1	CASSLEGVDNEQFF	TGCGCCAGCAGCTTGGAGGGAGTGGACAATGAGCAGTTCTTC
TRBD2	-	TRBJ2-3	TRBV12-3/TRBV12-4	CASSFQSGGASDTQYF	TGTGCCAGCAGTTTTCAAAGCGGGGGGGCGTCCGATACGCAGTATTTT
TRBD2	once	TRBJ2-7	TRBV29-1	CSVGLAGYEQYF	TGCAGCGTTGGGCTAGCGGGGTACGAGCAGTACTTC
-	-	TRBJ2-5	TRBV5-5	CASSLIPVGQETQYF	TGTGCCAGCAGCTTGATTCCAGTCGGCCAAGAGACCCAGTACTTC
-	once	TRBJ2-7	TRBV5-1	CASSNSPSYEQYF	TGCGCCAGCAGCAACAGCCCCTCCTACGAGCAGTACTTC
TRBD1	-	TRBJ2-7	TRBV12-3/TRBV12-4	CASSSPRDRAYEQYF	TGTGCCAGCAGTTCGCCCCGGGACAGAGCATACGAGCAGTACTTC
TRBD2	-	TRBJ2-3	TRBV7-9	CASSPVSGRAITDTQYF	TGTGCCAGCAGCCCCGTTAGCGGGAGGGCTATCACAGATACGCAGTATTTT
TRBD1	-	TRBJ1-5	TRBV20-1	CSAPGGASNQPQHF	TGCAGTGCTCCAGGGGGGGCCAGCAATCAGCCCCAGCATTTT
TRBD1	-	TRBJ2-2	TRBV30	CALGTDRIGELFF	TGTGCCTTGGGGACAGACCGCATCGGGGAGCTGTTTTTT
TRBD1	-	TRBJ1-5	TRBV10-3	CAISSGQGNQPQHF	TGTGCCATCAGTTCGGGACAGGGCAATCAGCCCCAGCATTTT
TRBD1	-	TRBJ2-3	TRBV19	CASSNRQGTQYF	TGTGCCAGTAGTAACCGACAGGGGACGCAGTATTTT
TRBD1	-	TRBJ1-1	TRBV5-1	CASSSRDRLSNTEAFF	TGCGCCAGCAGCTCCCGGGACAGGCTATCGAACACTGAAGCTTTCTTT
TRBD1	-	TRBJ1-2	TRBV2	CASSGTEVSKGYTF	TGTGCCAGCAGCGGGACAGAGGTGTCGAAAGGCTACACCTTC
TRBD1	-	TRBJ2-5	TRBV19	CASKGAPNQETQYF	TGTGCCTCCAAGGGGGCGCCGAACCAAGAGACCCAGTACTTC
-	-	TRBJ1-2	TRBV20-1	CSALDRNTGWGTF	TGCAGTGCACTCGACAGGAATACCGGCTGGGGCACCTTC
-	-	TRBJ1-2	TRBV19	CASSKQVFDYTF	TGTGCCAGTAGTAAGCAGGTCTTCGACTACACCTTC
TRBD2	-	TRBJ2-5	TRBV5-1	CASSFSTSGRRTQYF	TGCGCCAGCAGCTTTTCGACTAGCGGGAGGAGGACCCAGTACTTC
-	-	TRBJ2-3	TRBV6-1	CASRDGGLIADTQYF	TGTGCCAGCCGGGACGGAGGCCTCATCGCAGATACGCAGTATTTT
-	-	TRBJ1-2	TRBV6-2/TRBV6-3	CASSPAESRTF	TGTGCCAGCAGCCCCGCTGAATCTAGGACCTTC
-	-	TRBJ1-1	TRBV5-1	CASSLRSDRAEAFF	TGCGCCAGCAGCTTGCGGAGTGACCGGGCTGAAGCTTTCTTT
-	-	TRBJ2-7	TRBV7-9	CASSLARGEQYF	TGTGCCAGCAGCTTAGCCAGGGGCGAGCAGTACTTC
-	-	TRBJ1-1	TRBV30	CAWMRQSNTEAFF	TGTGCCTGGATGAGGCAGTCAAACACTGAAGCTTTCTTT
TRBD2	-	TRBJ2-3	TRBV9	CASSEGLAPKLTDTQYF	TGTGCCAGCAGCGAAGGACTAGCTCCTAAACTCACAGATACGCAGTATTTT
-	-	TRBJ1-6	TRBV12-3/TRBV12-4	CASRVRGSYNSPLHF	TGTGCCAGCAGGGTCCGGGGATCCTATAATTCACCCCTCCACTTT
TRBD1	-	TRBJ1-1	TRBV18	CASSPRDSAITEAFF	TGTGCCAGCTCACCACGGGACAGTGCAATCACTGAAGCTTTCTTT
-	-	TRBJ2-7	TRBV25-1	CASSDPRTATYEQYF	TGTGCCAGCAGTGATCCAAGGACAGCGACCTACGAGCAGTACTTC
-	once	TRBJ2-1	TRBV18	CASSPSSVAEQFF	TGTGCCAGCTCACCATCCAGCGTGGCTGAGCAGTTCTTC
TRBD2	-	TRBJ2-3	TRBV10-3	CAISDGGSGTDTQYF	TGTGCCATCAGTGACGGGGGGAGCGGCACAGATACGCAGTATTTT
TRBD2	-	TRBJ2-1	TRBV5-1	CASSRGLAGDFNEQFF	TGCGCCAGCAGCCGGGGACTAGCGGGAGATTTCAATGAGCAGTTCTTC
TRBD1	-	TRBJ1-2	TRBV7-3	CASSPTGTGGSYTF	TGTGCCAGCAGCCCCACGGGGACAGGGGGCAGCTACACCTTC